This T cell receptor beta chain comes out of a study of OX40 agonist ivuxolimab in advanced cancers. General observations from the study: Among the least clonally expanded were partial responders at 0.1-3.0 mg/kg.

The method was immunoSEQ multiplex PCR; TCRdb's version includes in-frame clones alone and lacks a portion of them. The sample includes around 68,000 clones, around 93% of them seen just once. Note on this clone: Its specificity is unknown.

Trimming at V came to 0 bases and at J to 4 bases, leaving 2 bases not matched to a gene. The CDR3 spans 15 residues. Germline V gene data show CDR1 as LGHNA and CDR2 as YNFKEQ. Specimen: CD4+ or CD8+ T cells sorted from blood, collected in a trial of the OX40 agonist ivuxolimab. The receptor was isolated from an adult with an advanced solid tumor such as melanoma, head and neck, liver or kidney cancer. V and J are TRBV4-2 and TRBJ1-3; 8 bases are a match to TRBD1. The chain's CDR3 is CASSQDPGGGNTIYF. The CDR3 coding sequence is TGTGCCAGCAGCCAAGACCCAGGGGGCGGAAACACCATATATTTT.